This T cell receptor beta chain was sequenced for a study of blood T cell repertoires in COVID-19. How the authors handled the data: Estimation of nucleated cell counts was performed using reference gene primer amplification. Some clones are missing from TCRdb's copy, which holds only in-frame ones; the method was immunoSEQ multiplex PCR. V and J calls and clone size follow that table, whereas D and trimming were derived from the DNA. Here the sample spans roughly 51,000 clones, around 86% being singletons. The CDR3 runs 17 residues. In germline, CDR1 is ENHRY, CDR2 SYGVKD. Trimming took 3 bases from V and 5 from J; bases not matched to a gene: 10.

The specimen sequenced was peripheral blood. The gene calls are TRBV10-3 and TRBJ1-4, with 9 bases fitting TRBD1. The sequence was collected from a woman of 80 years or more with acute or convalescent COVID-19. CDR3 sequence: CAISDPGQGGPNEKLFF. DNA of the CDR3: TGTGCCATCAGTGACCCGGGACAGGGAGGGCCAAATGAAAAACTGTTTTTT.